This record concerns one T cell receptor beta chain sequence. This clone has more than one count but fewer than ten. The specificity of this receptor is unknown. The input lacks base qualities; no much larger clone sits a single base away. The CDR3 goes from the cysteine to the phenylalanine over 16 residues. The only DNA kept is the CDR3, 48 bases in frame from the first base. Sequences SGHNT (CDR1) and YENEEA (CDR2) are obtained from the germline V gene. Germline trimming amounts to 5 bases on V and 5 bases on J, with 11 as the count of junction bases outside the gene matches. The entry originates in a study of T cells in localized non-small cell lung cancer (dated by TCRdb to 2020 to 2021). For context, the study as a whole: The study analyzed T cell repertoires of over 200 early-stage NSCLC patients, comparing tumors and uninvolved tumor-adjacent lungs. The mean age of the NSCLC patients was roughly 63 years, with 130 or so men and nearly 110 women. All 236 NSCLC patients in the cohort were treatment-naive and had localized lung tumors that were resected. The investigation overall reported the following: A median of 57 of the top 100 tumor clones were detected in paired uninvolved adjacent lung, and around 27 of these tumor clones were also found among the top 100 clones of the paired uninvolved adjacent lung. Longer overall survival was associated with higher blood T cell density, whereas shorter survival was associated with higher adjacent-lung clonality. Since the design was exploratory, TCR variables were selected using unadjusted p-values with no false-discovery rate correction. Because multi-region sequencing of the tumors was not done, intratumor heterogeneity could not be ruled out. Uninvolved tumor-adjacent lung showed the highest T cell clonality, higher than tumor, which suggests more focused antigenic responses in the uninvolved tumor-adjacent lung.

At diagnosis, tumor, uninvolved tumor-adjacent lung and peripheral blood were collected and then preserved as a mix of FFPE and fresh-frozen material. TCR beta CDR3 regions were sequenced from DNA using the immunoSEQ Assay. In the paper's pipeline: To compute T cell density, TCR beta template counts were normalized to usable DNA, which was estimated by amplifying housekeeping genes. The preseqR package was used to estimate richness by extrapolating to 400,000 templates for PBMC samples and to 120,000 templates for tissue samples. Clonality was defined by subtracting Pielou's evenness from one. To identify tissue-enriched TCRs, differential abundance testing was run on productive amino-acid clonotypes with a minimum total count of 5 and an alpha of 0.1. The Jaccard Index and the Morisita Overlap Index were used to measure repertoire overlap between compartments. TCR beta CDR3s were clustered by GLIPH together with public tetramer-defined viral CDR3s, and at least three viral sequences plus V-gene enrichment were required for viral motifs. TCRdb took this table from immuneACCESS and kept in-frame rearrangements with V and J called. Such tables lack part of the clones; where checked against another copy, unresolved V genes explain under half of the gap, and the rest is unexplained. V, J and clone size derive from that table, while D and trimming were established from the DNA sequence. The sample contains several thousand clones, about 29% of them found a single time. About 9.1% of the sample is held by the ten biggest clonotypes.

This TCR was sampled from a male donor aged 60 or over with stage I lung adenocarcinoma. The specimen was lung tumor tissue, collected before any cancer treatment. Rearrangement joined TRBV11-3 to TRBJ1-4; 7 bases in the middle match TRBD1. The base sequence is TGTGCCAGCAGCCAAGGATCCGACAGGGAAAATGAAAAACTGTTTTTT. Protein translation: CASSQGSDRENEKLFF.